Shown below are 26 T cell receptor beta chains from a single sample sequenced in a study of CXCR3-negative and CXCR3-positive naive CD8 T cells. Study-wide findings and caveats: CXCR3-positive naive cells carried more hydrophobic TRB CDR3s than CXCR3-negative ones.

Via 5' RACE with UMI labels, TRB cDNA libraries were prepared. Reprocessing the 5' RACE reads, TCRdb reports a single entry for every CDR3 protein and omits DNA. The sample's table shows 150,000 or so distinct CDR3 sequences. Antigens for these TCRs are unknown. The specimen sequenced was naive CXCR3+ CD8+ T cells from blood. This sample's subset: CD45RO-CCR7+CD27+CD95- naive CD8+ T cells expressing CXCR3 (TNR3+). The receptors shown here come from a human donor in good health. Some clones in this sample may be carry-over from other donors' samples.

This sequence joins TRBV7-9 and TRBJ1-1. Per the germline V gene, CDR1 is SEHNR and CDR2 is FQNEAQ (reference sequence). The CDR3 consists of 13 residues. The CDR3 loop reads CASSLGENTEAFF.

The V and J genes are TRBV27 and TRBJ1-1. Germline V CDR1 and CDR2: MNHEY, SMNVEV (reference sequence). The CDR3 consists of 13 residues. CDR3: CASSSGGSTEAFF.

The chain uses TRBV7-9 and TRBJ1-1; TCRdb's D call of TRBD1 is untestable without DNA. Looked up from germline, CDR1 is SEHNR and CDR2 is FQNEAQ (reference sequence). The CDR3 extends over 14 amino acids. The CDR3 region is CASSLRDTNTEAFF.

The chain is built from TRBV20-1 and TRBJ2-7; the TCRdb D gene call, TRBD1, has no DNA to confirm it. This CDR3 is built from 14 residues. Germline CDR1 is DFQATT and CDR2 is SNEGSKA (reference sequence). This CDR3 reads CSASERDSSYEQYF.

This chain uses TRBV7-9 with TRBJ1-2. Germline V CDR1 and CDR2: SEHNR, FQNEAQ (reference sequence). There are 14 residues in the CDR3. This chain's CDR3 is CASSLALDVYGYTF.

The chain joins TRBV29-1 to TRBJ2-1; no DNA is available, so the TRBD2 call from TCRdb remains unchecked. The CDR3 consists of 17 residues. The germline gives CDR1 SQVTM, CDR2 ANQGSEA. Here the CDR3 reads CSVEDLLGLAGYNEQFF.

The gene calls are TRBV7-3 and TRBJ2-1. Germline values: CDR1 SGHTA, CDR2 FQGTGA. The CDR3 sequence is 12 residues long. The CDR3 loop reads CASSLSGDEQFF.

The chain combines TRBV13 with TRBJ2-7; there is no DNA to check the TCRdb D call of TRBD1. This CDR3 has 16 residues. Germline CDR1 and CDR2: PRHDT and FYEKMQ (reference sequence). This CDR3 is CASSLGSGTGIYEQYF.

V is TRBV4-3 and J is TRBJ2-7; checking the TCRdb D call of TRBD1 is not possible without DNA. This CDR3 is 17 amino acids long. CDR1 is LGHNA, CDR2 YSLEER, per germline. The CDR3 is CASSQETRGEGFYEQYF.

V is TRBV6-6 and J is TRBJ1-1; no DNA is available, so the TRBD1 call from TCRdb remains unchecked. The CDR3 contains 12 residues. Germline V gene lookup returns CDR1 MNHNY and CDR2 SVGAGI (reference sequence). This chain's CDR3 is CASSPQGSEAFF.

CDR3: CASSLSFNTDTQYF. The chain links TRBV12-3 or TRBV12-4 to TRBJ2-3. There are 14 residues in the CDR3.

This rearrangement joins TRBV7-9 to TRBJ2-1; TCRdb designates TRBD1, a call that cannot be tested without DNA. Germline lookup yields CDR1 SEHNR and CDR2 FQNEAQ (reference sequence). CDR3 size: 15 residues. This chain's CDR3 is CASSLRQGASNEQFF.

V and J are TRBV12-3 or TRBV12-4 and TRBJ2-1; TCRdb proposes TRBD1, but this gene call is untestable without DNA. The CDR3 is 12 amino acids. The CDR3: CASSFPRHEQFF.

The J gene is TRBJ2-7, the V gene TRBV19; no DNA is available, so the TRBD1 call from TCRdb remains unchecked. The CDR3 is made up of 14 amino acids. The V gene's germline CDR1 is LNHDA and CDR2 SQIVND (reference sequence). The CDR3 sequence is CASSPLQGAYEQYF.

This chain links TRBV7-2 with TRBJ2-7; TCRdb designates TRBD1, a call that cannot be tested without DNA. Germline CDR1 is SGHTA and CDR2 is FQGNSA. The length of the CDR3 is 13 residues. The chain's CDR3 is CASTKQGNYEQYF.

V gene TRBV7-9 combines with J gene TRBJ1-4; the TCRdb call, TRBD1, lacks DNA for checking. The length of the CDR3 is 19 residues. Germline lookup yields CDR1 SEHNR and CDR2 FQNEAQ (reference sequence). The chain's CDR3 is CASSPIHRDRVATNEKLFF.

The chain has TRBV12-3 or TRBV12-4 and TRBJ2-1; the TRBD2 assignment by TCRdb is unverifiable without DNA. The CDR3 is 15 amino acids. The chain's CDR3 is CASSLGGLAGNEQFF.

The chain has TRBV7-9 and TRBJ1-2. Looked up from germline, CDR1 is SEHNR and CDR2 is FQNEAQ (reference sequence). CDR3 length: 13 residues. CDR3 in amino acids: CASRPSVQDGYTF.

The chain carries TRBV7-9 and TRBJ2-3; TCRdb calls TRBD1, which cannot be checked without DNA. The CDR3 is made up of 20 amino acids. Germline lookup yields CDR1 SEHNR and CDR2 FQNEAQ (reference sequence). CDR3 amino acids: CASSFPTGGADRRELDTQYF.

The chain uses TRBV27 and TRBJ2-1; as DNA is missing, the TRBD2 call by TCRdb cannot be tested. Germline loops: CDR1 MNHEY, CDR2 SMNVEV (reference sequence). The CDR3 has 15 residues. The CDR3 region is CASTSGVASYNEQFF.

The gene calls are TRBV19 and TRBJ1-2; the D gene TCRdb calls, TRBD1, cannot be checked with no DNA. Germline V gene data show CDR1 as LNHDA and CDR2 as SQIVND (reference sequence). The CDR3 is made up of 13 amino acids. The CDR3 here is CASSITGVDGYTF.

The chain is built from TRBV24-1 and TRBJ2-1. The CDR3 runs 11 residues. Germline assignment: CDR1 KGHDR and CDR2 SFDVKD. CDR3 sequence: CATSDGDEQFF.

The V and J genes are TRBV2 and TRBJ2-7; TCRdb picks TRBD1, but there is no DNA to check that call. Germline CDR1 and CDR2: SNHLY and FYNNEI. The CDR3 loop spans 14 amino acids. Here the CDR3 reads CAITLGQAPYEQYF.

The genes are TRBV29-1 and TRBJ2-7. The CDR3 covers 11 residues. Germline assignment: CDR1 SQVTM and CDR2 ANQGSEA. The CDR3: CSVDEGYEQYF.

This sequence joins TRBV28 and TRBJ1-2; TCRdb outputs TRBD1, but without DNA this stays unchecked. CDR1 MDHEN and CDR2 SYDVKM come from the germline V gene. This CDR3 contains 13 residues. The chain's CDR3 is CASSPGTGNGYTF.

V is TRBV20-1 and J is TRBJ2-3; TCRdb reports TRBD2, a call that lacks DNA to check it against. Germline V gene lookup returns CDR1 DFQATT and CDR2 SNEGSKA (reference sequence). This CDR3 region has 15 residues. The CDR3 here is CSARDAGISTDTQYF.